The sequence of this T cell receptor beta chain was determined in a study of blood T cell repertoires in COVID-19. As for the study in general: COVID-19 samples collected from the United States, Italy and Spain covered acute and convalescent phases. PBMCs, B-cell-depleted T cells, or T cells were the source of the cDNA or gDNA that made up the material.

The V and J ends lost 0 bases and 2 bases respectively, with 7 bases between them. This CDR3 spans 14 amino acids. Germline values: CDR1 MNHEY, CDR2 SVGEGT. Clones were sequenced by immunoSEQ multiplex PCR, and TCRdb holds only the in-frame ones, with some missing. The sample yields around 400,000 clones, around 83% seen once. Self-reported history from a screening survey and questionnaire set each donor's cohort. Symptom resolution, clearance, or two negative PCRs marked donors in Cohort 3 as recovered. Sequencing was carried out using PBMCs or T cells enriched from blood (not recorded which). The V gene is TRBV6-2 or TRBV6-3, the J gene TRBJ1-1; D not certain. The TCR sequence derives from a woman aged 45-59 years who had recovered from COVID-19. CDR3 in DNA: TGTGCCAGCAGTTACTCCCCTATCAACACTGAAGCTTTCTTT. Translating it yields CASSYSPINTEAFF.